The 27 T cell receptor beta chains below were found in one sample sequenced in a study of PD-1 blockade in classical Hodgkin lymphoma. Here immunoSEQ multiplex PCR was the method, and the copy in TCRdb shows in-frame clones only, minus some. The data hold more than 25,000 clones, with 85% to 90% observed a single time. Each of the patients experienced relapse following autologous stem cell transplantation, and their brentuximab vedotin exposure differed. The material was peripheral blood mononuclear cells (PBMCs), obtained at baseline. The receptor source for this set is a human donor with classical Hodgkin lymphoma.

This chain uses TRBV2 with TRBJ2-2; maybe TRBD1 (5 bases). CDR3 length: 14 residues. Trimming removed 2 bases at V and 6 bases at J, with 10 bases between. Germline CDR1 reads SNHLY; CDR2 reads FYNNEI. For the CDR3, the DNA is TGTGCCAGCAGTGAATGGGGCAGGCCCGGGGAGCTGTTTTTT. Translating gives CASSEWGRPGELFF.

V gene TRBV7-9 combines with J gene TRBJ2-5, with 12 bases matching TRBD1. The V gene's germline CDR1 is SEHNR and CDR2 FQNEAQ (reference sequence). This CDR3 is built from 16 residues. Trimming cost V 6 bases and J 5 bases; bases outside gene matches: 10. CDR3 region: CASRSIPGTGGETQYF. CDR3 sequence (DNA): TGTGCCAGCAGATCTATTCCCGGGACAGGGGGCGAGACCCAGTACTTC.

This clone showed up just once. The chain has TRBV4-3 and TRBJ2-1; D perhaps matches TRBD1 (6 bases). Trimming pared 0 bases from V and 6 bases from J, leaving 12 bases between. CDR3 length equals 15 residues. Germline assignment: CDR1 LGHNA and CDR2 YSLEER. CDR3: CASSQDYGQLNEQFF. Here the CDR3 DNA reads TGCGCCAGCAGCCAAGATTACGGACAGCTCAATGAGCAGTTCTTC.

This chain uses TRBV7-2 with TRBJ1-3, with D unresolved. Germline CDR1 SGHTA, CDR2 FQGNSA. There are 15 residues in the CDR3. V was shortened by 5 bases and J by 0 bases, with 11 bases between the two germline ends. DNA for the CDR3: TGTGCCAGCAGCCGAACGCGGGACTCTGGAAACACCATATATTTT. Encoded protein: CASSRTRDSGNTIYF.

The chain uses TRBV10-1 and TRBJ2-1; D remains unclear. There are 11 residues in the CDR3. The germline V and J ends were trimmed by 7 bases and 3 bases, with 4 bases remaining between them. Per the germline V gene, CDR1 is WNHNN and CDR2 is SYGVQD (reference sequence). DNA for the CDR3: TGCGCCAGCAATGACTACAATGAGCAGTTCTTC. This translates into CASNDYNEQFF.

This chain links TRBV6-5 with TRBJ2-7, with D perhaps being TRBD1 or TRBD2 (6 bases each). There are 15 residues in the CDR3. Trimming shortened V by 4 bases and J by 0 bases, and 13 bases separated the two germline ends. Germline V CDR1 and CDR2: MNHEY, SVGAGI. The CDR3, as DNA: TGTGCCAGCAGTTCCGGGGGCCCGCCCTCCTACGAGCAGTACTTC. Its protein is CASSSGGPPSYEQYF.

This clone came up once. The chain couples TRBV7-9 to TRBJ1-1; D gene ambiguous. Looked up from germline, CDR1 is SEHNR and CDR2 is FQNEAQ (reference sequence). Trimming shortened V by 1 base and J by 4 bases, and 10 bases separated the two germline ends. CDR3 length equals 14 residues. This CDR3 is CASSLEVSGTEAFF. CDR3 DNA: TGTGCCAGCAGCTTAGAGGTTTCGGGCACTGAAGCTTTCTTT.

DNA of the CDR3: TGCGCCAGCAGCCAAGATCGACTGGGGCTCGAGCAGTACTTC. Encoded protein: CASSQDRLGLEQYF. V is TRBV4-1 and J is TRBJ2-7; perhaps TRBD1 as D (5 bases). V was cut by 0 bases and J by 6 bases, with 12 bases left in between. Germline CDR1 and CDR2: MGHRA and YSYEKL. There are 14 residues in the CDR3.

V and J are TRBV29-1 and TRBJ2-3, with TRBD1 matching 7 bases. The CDR3 runs to 15 residues. V lost 3 bases, J lost 6 bases, and 12 bases stayed unmatched. In germline, CDR1 is SQVTM, CDR2 ANQGSEA. CDR3 DNA sequence: TGCAGCGTTGATTCCCGGGACAGCCGCGGGGATACGCAGTATTTT. As protein: CSVDSRDSRGDTQYF.

The chain is built from TRBV4-1 and TRBJ2-2; D not resolved. Germline V lookup: CDR1 MGHRA, CDR2 YSYEKL. The germline V and J ends were trimmed by 0 bases and 0 bases, with 8 bases remaining between them. CDR3 size: 16 residues. The CDR3 DNA follows: TGCGCCAGCAGCCAAGAATTACACCCGAACACCGGGGAGCTGTTTTTT. Its protein product is CASSQELHPNTGELFF.

This clone showed up just once. The genes are TRBV7-9 and TRBJ1-6; the D gene is possibly TRBD1 (6 bases). The CDR3 consists of 14 residues. Germline V gives CDR1 SEHNR, CDR2 FQNEAQ (reference sequence). Trimming pared 3 bases from V and 6 bases from J, leaving 9 bases between. The CDR3: CASSFGQINSPLHF. The DNA of the CDR3 is TGTGCCAGCAGCTTTGGACAGATTAATTCACCCCTCCACTTT. Complete variable domain (other parts from reference TRBV7-9 and TRBJ1-6): DTGVSQNPRHKITKRGQNVTFRCDPISEHNRLYWYRQTLGQGPEFLTYFQNEAQLEKSRLLSDRFSAERPKGSFSTLEIQRTEQGDSAMYLCASSFGQINSPLHFGNGTRLTVT.

The J gene is TRBJ2-2, the V gene TRBV19; TRBD2 matches at 11 bases. V dropped 6 bases and J dropped 6; count of bases not matched to a gene: 6. The germline CDR1 and CDR2 sequences are LNHDA and SQIVND (reference sequence). The CDR3 extends over 15 amino acids. This CDR3 reads CASRGTSGGAGELFF. CDR3 in DNA: TGTGCCAGTAGGGGGACTAGCGGAGGTGCCGGGGAGCTGTTTTTT.

This sequence joins TRBV7-9 and TRBJ1-2; 9 bases align to TRBD1. Trimming took 0 bases from V and 4 from J; bases not matched to a gene: 6. Germline CDR1 SEHNR, CDR2 FQNEAQ (reference sequence). CDR3 length: 16 amino acids. Written as DNA, the CDR3 is TGTGCCAGCAGCTTAGCCACAGGGGGCGCCGGCTATGGCTACACCTTC. The encoded protein is CASSLATGGAGYGYTF.

V gene TRBV4-2 combines with J gene TRBJ1-2; D gene ambiguous. Germline assignment: CDR1 LGHNA and CDR2 YNFKEQ. There are 14 residues in the CDR3. The V end lost 1 base, the J end lost 2 bases, and 8 bases lay between the germline ends. CDR3 DNA: TGTGCCAGCAGCCAAGGGTCGGAAAACTATGGCTACACCTTC. It is translated as CASSQGSENYGYTF.

V usage is TRBV19 and J usage is TRBJ2-1; 7 positions match TRBD2. The V gene end was trimmed by 8 bases and the J gene end by 0 bases; junction bases not matched to a gene: 13. This CDR3 has 17 amino acids. Looked up from germline, CDR1 is LNHDA and CDR2 is SQIVND (reference sequence). CDR3: CASGNRSGGSSYNEQFF. CDR3 DNA: TGTGCCAGTGGCAATCGTTCGGGGGGATCCTCCTACAATGAGCAGTTCTTC. Full variable domain (outside the CDR3, taken from reference TRBV19 and TRBJ2-1): DGGITQSPKYLFRKEGQNVTLSCEQNLNHDAMYWYRQDPGQGLRLIYYSQIVNDFQKGDIAEGYSVSREKKESFPLTVTSAQKNPTAFYLCASGNRSGGSSYNEQFFGPGTRLTVL.

About this clone itself: The same CDR3 can be traced to other DNA sequences in this sample. This sequence joins TRBV7-9 and TRBJ2-5; D is uncertain. CDR1 and CDR2 (germline): SEHNR, FQNEAQ (reference sequence). This CDR3 is 11 amino acids long. V gave up 3 bases and J gave up 5 bases, with 4 bases separating them. CDR3 residues: CASSFLETQYF. The CDR3 nucleotides are TGTGCCAGCAGCTTTTTGGAGACCCAGTACTTC.

The chain couples TRBV7-9 to TRBJ2-1, with TRBD2 matching over 8 bases. Trimming at V came to 4 bases and at J to 7 bases, leaving 3 bases not matched to a gene. The CDR3 consists of 13 residues. Germline V lookup: CDR1 SEHNR, CDR2 FQNEAQ (reference sequence). The CDR3 reads CASSSGLGNEQFF. CDR3 DNA: TGTGCCAGCAGCTCGGGACTAGGTAATGAGCAGTTCTTC.

This clone was found a few times. This chain connects TRBV5-1 to TRBJ1-1, with TRBD1 as a possible D gene (5 bases). Germline V gives CDR1 SGHRS, CDR2 YFSETQ. The CDR3 is 15 residues long. Trimming cost V 4 bases and J 4 bases, with 17 bases left between them. This CDR3 reads CASSASGATGTEAFF. The CDR3 DNA reads TGCGCCAGCAGCGCGTCCGGGGCCACGGGCACTGAAGCTTTCTTT.

The CDR3: CASSDGQGAYEQYF. CDR3 in DNA: TGCGCCAGCAGTGACGGGCAGGGGGCCTACGAGCAGTACTTC. This sequence joins TRBV10-1 and TRBJ2-7; 7 bases align to TRBD1. Germline values: CDR1 WNHNN, CDR2 SYGVQD (reference sequence). Trimming removed 3 bases from V and 2 bases from J; junction bases left unmatched: 4. CDR3 length: 14 residues.

The V and J genes are TRBV11-3 and TRBJ2-1; D is unresolved. The CDR3 extends over 15 amino acids. With 5 bases removed from V and 0 bases from J, the gap between germline ends came to 11 bases. Looked up from germline, CDR1 is SGHNT and CDR2 is YENEEA. The CDR3 is CASSPGWSSYNEQFF. In nucleotides, the CDR3 is TGTGCCAGCAGCCCTGGCTGGAGCTCCTACAATGAGCAGTTCTTC.

The chain joins TRBV7-8 to TRBJ1-3; D is unclear. V lost 5 bases and J 2 bases, leaving 4 bases between the germline ends. CDR1 is SGHVS, CDR2 FQNEAQ, per germline. This CDR3 comprises 12 residues. CDR3 sequence reads: CASSPPGNTIYF. In DNA form, the CDR3 reads TGTGCCAGCAGCCCACCTGGAAACACCATATATTTT. The full variable domain, with the rest looked up from reference TRBV7-8 and TRBJ1-3, is GAGVSQSPRYKVAKRGQDVALRCDPISGHVSLFWYQQALGQGPEFLTYFQNEAQLDKSGLPSDRFFAERPEGSVSTLKIQRTQQEDSAVYLCASSPPGNTIYFGEGSWLTVV.

The chain employs TRBV2 and TRBJ1-2, with a weak D call TRBD1 (6 bases). The V end lost 7 bases, the J end lost 1 base, and 13 bases lay between the germline ends. The CDR3 spans 14 residues. Looked up from germline, CDR1 is SNHLY and CDR2 is FYNNEI. CDR3 coding DNA: TGTGCCAGCACCCGGGGGCCGAATAACTATGGCTACACCTTC. This codes for CASTRGPNNYGYTF.

This clone came up a few times. The CDR3 DNA reads TGTGCCAGCAGGGGCCAGAACACCGGGGAGCTGTTTTTT. Protein product: CASRGQNTGELFF. The V gene is TRBV25-1, the J gene TRBJ2-2; no reliable D call. The CDR3 consists of 13 residues. The V end was cut by 6 bases, the J end by 1 base, with 6 bases between. Per germline, CDR1 MGHDK and CDR2 SYGVNS. Looking up the rest from reference TRBV25-1 and TRBJ2-2 gives the full variable domain: EADIYQTPRYLVIGTGKKITLECSQTMGHDKMYWYQQDPGMELHLIHYSYGVNSTEKGDLSSESTVSRIRTEHFPLTLESARPSHTSQYLCASRGQNTGELFFGEGSRLTVL.

The chain joins TRBV7-9 to TRBJ2-5; maybe TRBD1 (5 bases). Germline V gene lookup returns CDR1 SEHNR and CDR2 FQNEAQ (reference sequence). The V gene lost 4 bases and the J gene lost 5 bases, with 17 bases spanning the gap. The CDR3 covers 15 residues. CDR3 nucleotide sequence: TGTGCCAGCAGCTGGGCAGGGTCGTGGTTGGAGACCCAGTACTTC. Its translation is CASSWAGSWLETQYF.

The V call is TRBV5-1, the J call TRBJ2-5, with TRBD1 matching 8 bases. CDR3 length: 16 residues. Germline CDR1 SGHRS, CDR2 YFSETQ. V shed 4 bases, J shed 4 bases, and the junction held 12 bases outside the gene matches. CDR3: CASSITQGARAETQYF. The CDR3 nucleotides are TGCGCCAGCAGCATCACTCAGGGGGCAAGGGCAGAGACCCAGTACTTC.

The chain employs TRBV7-2 and TRBJ2-3; D not resolved. The CDR3 is 14 amino acids. Germline CDR1 is SGHTA and CDR2 is FQGNSA. Trimming left V 5 bases short and J 5 bases short, with 14 bases between. CDR3 sequence (DNA): TGTGCCAGCAGCCCAAGGGCTGGAGTAGATACGCAGTATTTT. Its protein product is CASSPRAGVDTQYF.

The rearrangement uses TRBV9 and TRBJ1-3; 7 bases fit TRBD1. With 0 bases clipped from V and 0 bases from J, the junction kept 3 bases outside the gene matches. There are 16 residues in the CDR3. CDR1 is SGDLS, CDR2 YYNGEE, per germline. The CDR3 region is CASSVAEGASGNTIYF. CDR3 nucleotide sequence: TGTGCCAGCAGCGTAGCGGAGGGGGCCTCTGGAAACACCATATATTTT. The full variable domain, with the rest looked up from reference TRBV9 and TRBJ1-3, is DSGVTQTPKHLITATGQRVTLRCSPRSGDLSVYWYQQSLDQGLQFLIQYYNGEERAKGNILERFSAQQFPDLHSELNLSSLELGDSALYFCASSVAEGASGNTIYFGEGSWLTVV.